The clone carrying this TCR beta chain was detected a few times. No antigen is known for it. These data originate in a study of T-cell reconstitution after alpha-beta-depleted transplantation in children. Whole-study results and caveats: Reports say that about two months after transplant, the alpha-beta T cells came out of several hundred graft clones that had expanded. From newly produced T cells came most of the T-cell counts and diversity one year after transplant. The origin of high day-60 TCRbeta diversity in some patients lay in surviving recipient T cells and thymic progenitors.

Unique molecular identifiers tagged the TCRbeta library. TCRdb reanalysed the PCR reads using MiXCR and keeps one entry per CDR3 protein. The sample has a few hundred thousand distinct CDR3 sequences, over 9% seen once; the top ten hold less than 9%. The germline gives CDR1 SGHTA, CDR2 FQGNSA. The V and J ends lost 1 base and 9 bases respectively, with 10 bases between them. The CDR3 loop spans 13 amino acids. The chain links TRBV7-2 to TRBJ1-5; D is unclear. This receptor was obtained from a boy under two years old with acute myeloid leukemia, due to receive a stem cell transplant. Sequencing was performed on PBMCs, taken before TCRalphabeta/CD19-depleted stem cell transplant. Written as DNA, the CDR3 is TGTGCCAGCAGCTTAGATGGCGGGAGGCCCCAGCATTTT. Residues: CASSLDGGRPQHF.